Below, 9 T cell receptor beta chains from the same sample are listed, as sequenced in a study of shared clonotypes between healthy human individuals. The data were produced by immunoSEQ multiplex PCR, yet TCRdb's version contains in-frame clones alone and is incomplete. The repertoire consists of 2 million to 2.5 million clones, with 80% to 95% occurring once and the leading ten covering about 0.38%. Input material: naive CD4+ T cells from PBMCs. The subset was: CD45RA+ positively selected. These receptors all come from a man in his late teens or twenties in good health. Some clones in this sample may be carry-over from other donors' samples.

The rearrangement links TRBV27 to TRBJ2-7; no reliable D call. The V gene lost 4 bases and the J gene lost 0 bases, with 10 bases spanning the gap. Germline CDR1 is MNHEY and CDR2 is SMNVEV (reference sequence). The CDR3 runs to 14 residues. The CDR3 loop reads CASSSPEFSYEQYF. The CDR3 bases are TGTGCCAGCAGTTCACCAGAATTCTCCTACGAGCAGTACTTC.

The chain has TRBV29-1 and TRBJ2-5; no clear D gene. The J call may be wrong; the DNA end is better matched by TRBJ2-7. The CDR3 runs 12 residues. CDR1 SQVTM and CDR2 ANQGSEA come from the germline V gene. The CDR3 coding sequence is TGCAGCGTTGACCTGGATTCCTACGAGCAGTACTTC. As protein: CSVDLDSYEQYF.

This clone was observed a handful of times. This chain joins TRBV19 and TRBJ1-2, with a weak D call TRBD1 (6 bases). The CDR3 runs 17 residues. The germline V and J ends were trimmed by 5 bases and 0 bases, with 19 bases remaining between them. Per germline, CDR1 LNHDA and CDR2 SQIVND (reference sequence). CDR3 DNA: TGTGCCAGTAGTGTCGGACAGAACCTAGCACCTAACTATGGCTACACCTTC. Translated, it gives CASSVGQNLAPNYGYTF.

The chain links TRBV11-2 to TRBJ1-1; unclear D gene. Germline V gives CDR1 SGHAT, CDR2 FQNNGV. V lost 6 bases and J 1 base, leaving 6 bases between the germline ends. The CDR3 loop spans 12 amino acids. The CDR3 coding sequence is TGTGCCAGCAGATTCACGAACACTGAAGCTTTCTTT. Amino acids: CASRFTNTEAFF.

The CDR3 nucleotides are TGTGCCAGCAGCCCCGTGCGGGAGGGACAAGAGACCCAGTACTTC. This sequence encodes CASSPVREGQETQYF. V and J are TRBV4-2 and TRBJ2-5; TRBD2 aligns across 9 bases. This CDR3 is 15 amino acids long. With 4 bases clipped from V and 2 bases from J, the junction kept 5 bases outside the gene matches. In germline, CDR1 is LGHNA, CDR2 YNFKEQ.

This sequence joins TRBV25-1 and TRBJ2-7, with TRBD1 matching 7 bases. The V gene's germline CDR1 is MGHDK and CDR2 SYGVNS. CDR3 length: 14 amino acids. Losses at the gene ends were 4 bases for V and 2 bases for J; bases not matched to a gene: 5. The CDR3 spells CASSAQGKTYEQYF. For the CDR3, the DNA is TGTGCCAGCAGTGCACAGGGGAAAACCTACGAGCAGTACTTC.

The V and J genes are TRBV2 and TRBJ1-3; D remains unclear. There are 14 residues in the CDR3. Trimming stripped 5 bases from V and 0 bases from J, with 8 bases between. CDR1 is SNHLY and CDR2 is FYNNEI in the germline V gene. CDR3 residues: CASSTADSGNTIYF. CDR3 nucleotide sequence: TGTGCCAGCAGTACGGCTGACTCTGGAAACACCATATATTTT.

CDR3 nucleotides: TGTGCCAGCAGCTTAGCCAGGGAAGGGGACAATGAGCAGTTCTTC. It codes for CASSLAREGDNEQFF. The chain recombines TRBV7-9 with TRBJ2-1; D is possibly TRBD1 (5 bases). Between the trimmed V and J ends, which lost 0 bases and 5 bases, there was a span of 11 bases. The germline CDR1 and CDR2 sequences are SEHNR and FQNEAQ (reference sequence). This CDR3 region has 15 residues.

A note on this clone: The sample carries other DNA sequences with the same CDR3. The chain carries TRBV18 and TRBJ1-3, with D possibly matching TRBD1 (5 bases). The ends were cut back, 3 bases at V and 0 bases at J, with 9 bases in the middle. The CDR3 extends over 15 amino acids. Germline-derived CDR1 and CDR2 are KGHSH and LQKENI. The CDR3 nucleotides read TGTGCCAGCTCACCCCCAGGGAACTCTGGAAACACCATATATTTT. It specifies CASSPPGNSGNTIYF.